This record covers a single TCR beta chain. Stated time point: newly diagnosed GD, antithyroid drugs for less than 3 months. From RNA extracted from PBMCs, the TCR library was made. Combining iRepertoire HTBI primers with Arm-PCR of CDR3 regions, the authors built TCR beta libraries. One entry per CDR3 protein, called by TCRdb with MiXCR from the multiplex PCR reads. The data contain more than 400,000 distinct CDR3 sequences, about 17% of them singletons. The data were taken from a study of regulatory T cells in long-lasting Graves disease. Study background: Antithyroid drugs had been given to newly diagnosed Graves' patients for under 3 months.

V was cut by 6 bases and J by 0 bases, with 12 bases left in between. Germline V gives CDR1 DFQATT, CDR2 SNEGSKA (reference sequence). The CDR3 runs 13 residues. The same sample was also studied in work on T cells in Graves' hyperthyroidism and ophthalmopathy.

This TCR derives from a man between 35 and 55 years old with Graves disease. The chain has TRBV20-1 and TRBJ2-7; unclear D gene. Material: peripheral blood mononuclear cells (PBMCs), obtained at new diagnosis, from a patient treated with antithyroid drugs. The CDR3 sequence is CSAPGQNSYEQYF. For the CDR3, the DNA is TGCAGTGCGCCCGGGCAGAACTCCTACGAGCAGTACTTC.